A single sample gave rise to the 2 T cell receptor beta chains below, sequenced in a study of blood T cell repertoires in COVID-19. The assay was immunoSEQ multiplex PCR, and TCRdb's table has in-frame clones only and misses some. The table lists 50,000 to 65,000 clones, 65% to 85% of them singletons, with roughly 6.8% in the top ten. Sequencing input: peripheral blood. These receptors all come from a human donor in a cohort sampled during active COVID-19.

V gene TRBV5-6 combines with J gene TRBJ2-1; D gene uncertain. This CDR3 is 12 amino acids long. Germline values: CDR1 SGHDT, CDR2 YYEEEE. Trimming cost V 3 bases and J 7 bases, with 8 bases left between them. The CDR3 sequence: CASSWAWNEQFF. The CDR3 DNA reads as TGTGCCAGCAGCTGGGCTTGGAATGAGCAGTTCTTC. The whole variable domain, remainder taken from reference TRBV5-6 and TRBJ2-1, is DAGVTQSPTHLIKTRGQQVTLRCSPKSGHDTVSWYQQALGQGPQFIFQYYEEEERQRGNFPDRFSGHQFPNYSSELNVNALLLGDSALYLCASSWAWNEQFFGPGTRLTVL.

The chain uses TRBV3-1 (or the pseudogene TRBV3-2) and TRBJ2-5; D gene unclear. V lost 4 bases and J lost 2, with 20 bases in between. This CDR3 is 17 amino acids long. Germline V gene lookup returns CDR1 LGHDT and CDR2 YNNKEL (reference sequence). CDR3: CASSLLISRTTQETQYF. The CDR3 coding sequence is TGTGCCAGCAGCCTCCTAATCAGCAGAACGACTCAAGAGACCCAGTACTTC.